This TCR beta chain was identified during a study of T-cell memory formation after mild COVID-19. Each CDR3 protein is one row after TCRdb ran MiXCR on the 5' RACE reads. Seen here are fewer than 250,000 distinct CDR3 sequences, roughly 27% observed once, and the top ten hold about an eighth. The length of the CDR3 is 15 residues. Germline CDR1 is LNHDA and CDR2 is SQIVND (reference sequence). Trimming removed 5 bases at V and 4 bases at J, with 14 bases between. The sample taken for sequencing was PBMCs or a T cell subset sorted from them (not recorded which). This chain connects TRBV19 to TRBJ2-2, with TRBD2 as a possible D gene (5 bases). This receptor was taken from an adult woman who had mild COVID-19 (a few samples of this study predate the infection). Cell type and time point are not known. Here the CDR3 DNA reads TGTGCCAGTAGTGGGCTAGTCGGGATCACCGGGGAGCTGTTTTTT. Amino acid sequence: CASSGLVGITGELFF.